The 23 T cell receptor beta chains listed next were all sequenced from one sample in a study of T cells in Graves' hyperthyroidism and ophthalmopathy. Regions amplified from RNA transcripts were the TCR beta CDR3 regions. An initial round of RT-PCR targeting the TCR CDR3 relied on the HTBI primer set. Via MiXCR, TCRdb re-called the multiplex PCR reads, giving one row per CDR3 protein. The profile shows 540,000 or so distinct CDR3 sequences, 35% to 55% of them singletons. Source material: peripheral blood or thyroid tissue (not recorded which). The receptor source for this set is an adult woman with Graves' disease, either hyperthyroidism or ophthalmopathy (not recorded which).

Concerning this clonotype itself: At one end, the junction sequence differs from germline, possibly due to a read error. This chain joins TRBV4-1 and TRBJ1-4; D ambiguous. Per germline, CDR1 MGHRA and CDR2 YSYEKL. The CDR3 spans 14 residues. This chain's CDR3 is CASSPMSQNEKMFF. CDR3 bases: TGCGCCAGCAGCCCAATGTCCCAAAATGAAAAAATGTTTTTT.

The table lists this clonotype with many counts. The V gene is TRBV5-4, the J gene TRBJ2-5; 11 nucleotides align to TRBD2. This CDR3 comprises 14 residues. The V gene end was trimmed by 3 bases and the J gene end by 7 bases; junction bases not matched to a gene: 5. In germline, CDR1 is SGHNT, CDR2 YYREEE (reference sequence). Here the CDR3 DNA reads TGTGCCAGCAGCTCGGGACTAGCGGATGGGACCCAGTACTTC. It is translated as CASSSGLADGTQYF. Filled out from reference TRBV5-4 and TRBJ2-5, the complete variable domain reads ETGVTQSPTHLIKTRGQQVTLRCSSQSGHNTVSWYQQALGQGPQFIFQYYREEENGRGNFPPRFSGLQFPNYSSELNVNALELDDSALYLCASSSGLADGTQYFGPGTRLLVL.

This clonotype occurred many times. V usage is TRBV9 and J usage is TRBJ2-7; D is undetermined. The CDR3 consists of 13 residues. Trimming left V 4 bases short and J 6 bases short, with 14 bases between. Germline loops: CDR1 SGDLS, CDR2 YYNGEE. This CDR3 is CASSRTPWAEQYF. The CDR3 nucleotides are TGTGCCAGCAGCCGGACCCCGTGGGCCGAGCAGTACTTC.

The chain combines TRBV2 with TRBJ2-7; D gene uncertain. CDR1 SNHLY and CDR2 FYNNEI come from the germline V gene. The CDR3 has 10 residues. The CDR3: CASFPYEQYF. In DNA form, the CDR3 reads TGTGCTAGCTTCCCCTACGAGCAGTACTTC.

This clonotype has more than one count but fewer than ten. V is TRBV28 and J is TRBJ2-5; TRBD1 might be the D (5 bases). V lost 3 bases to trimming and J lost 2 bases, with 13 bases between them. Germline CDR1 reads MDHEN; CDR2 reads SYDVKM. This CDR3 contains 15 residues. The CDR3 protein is CASSFNRPGQETQYF. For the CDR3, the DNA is TGTGCCAGCAGTTTCAACAGGCCAGGGCAAGAGACCCAGTACTTC.

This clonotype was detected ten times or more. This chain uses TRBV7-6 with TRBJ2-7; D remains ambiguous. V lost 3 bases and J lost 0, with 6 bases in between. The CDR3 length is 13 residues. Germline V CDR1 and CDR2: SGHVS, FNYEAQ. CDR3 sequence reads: CASSLRYSYEQYF. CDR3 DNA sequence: TGTGCCAGCAGCTTGCGATACTCCTACGAGCAGTACTTC.

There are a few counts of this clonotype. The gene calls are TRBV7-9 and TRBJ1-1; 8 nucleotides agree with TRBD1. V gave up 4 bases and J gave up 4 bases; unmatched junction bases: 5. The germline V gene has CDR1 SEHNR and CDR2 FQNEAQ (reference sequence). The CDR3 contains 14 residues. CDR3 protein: CASSSKTGGTEAFF. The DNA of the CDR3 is TGTGCCAGCAGCTCAAAAACAGGGGGCACTGAAGCTTTCTTT.

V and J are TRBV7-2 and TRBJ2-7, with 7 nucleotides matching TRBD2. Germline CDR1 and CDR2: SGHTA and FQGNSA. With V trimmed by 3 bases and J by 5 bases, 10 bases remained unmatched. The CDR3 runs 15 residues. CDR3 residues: CASSLGRSGVDEQYF. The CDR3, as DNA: TGTGCCAGCAGCTTGGGCAGGAGCGGGGTGGACGAGCAGTACTTC.

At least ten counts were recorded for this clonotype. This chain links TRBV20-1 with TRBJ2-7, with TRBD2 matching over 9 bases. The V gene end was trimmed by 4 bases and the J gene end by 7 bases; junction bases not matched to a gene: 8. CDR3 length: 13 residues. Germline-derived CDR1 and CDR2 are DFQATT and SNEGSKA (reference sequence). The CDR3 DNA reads TGCAGTGCTAACGCGGGAGGGCCGAGGGAGCAGTACTTC. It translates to CSANAGGPREQYF.

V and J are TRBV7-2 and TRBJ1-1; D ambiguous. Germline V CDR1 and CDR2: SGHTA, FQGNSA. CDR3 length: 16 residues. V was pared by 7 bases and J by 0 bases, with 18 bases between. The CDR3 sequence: CASNRPSDGLNTEAFF. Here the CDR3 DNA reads TGTGCCAGCAACCGTCCATCCGACGGCTTGAACACTGAAGCTTTCTTT. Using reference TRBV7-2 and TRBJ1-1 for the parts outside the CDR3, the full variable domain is GAGVSQSPSNKVTEKGKDVELRCDPISGHTALYWYRQSLGQGLEFLIYFQGNSAPDKSGLPSDRFSAERTGGSVSTLTIQRTQQEDSAVYLCASNRPSDGLNTEAFFGQGTRLTVV.

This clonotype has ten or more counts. CDR3 DNA sequence: TGCAGTGCGCGGCTTGCGGGCGGGAACACCGGGGAGCTGTTTTTT. Protein sequence: CSARLAGGNTGELFF. The V and J genes are TRBV20-1 and TRBJ2-2, with D possibly TRBD2 on 5 matching bases. Germline values: CDR1 DFQATT, CDR2 SNEGSKA (reference sequence). The CDR3 has 15 amino acids. With 6 bases removed from V and 1 base from J, the gap between germline ends came to 15 bases.

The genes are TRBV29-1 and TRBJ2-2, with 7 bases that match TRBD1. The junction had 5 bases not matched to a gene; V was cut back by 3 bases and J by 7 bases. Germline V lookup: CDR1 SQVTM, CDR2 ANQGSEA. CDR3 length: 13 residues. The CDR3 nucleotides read TGCAGCGTTGACGTACAGGGGAACGGGGAGCTGTTTTTT. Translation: CSVDVQGNGELFF.

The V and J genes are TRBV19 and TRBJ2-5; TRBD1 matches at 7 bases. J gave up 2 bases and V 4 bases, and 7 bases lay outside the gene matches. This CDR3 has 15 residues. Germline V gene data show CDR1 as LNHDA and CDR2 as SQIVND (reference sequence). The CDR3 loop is CASSTGTDGQETQYF. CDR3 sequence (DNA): TGTGCCAGTAGTACGGGGACAGACGGGCAAGAGACCCAGTACTTC.

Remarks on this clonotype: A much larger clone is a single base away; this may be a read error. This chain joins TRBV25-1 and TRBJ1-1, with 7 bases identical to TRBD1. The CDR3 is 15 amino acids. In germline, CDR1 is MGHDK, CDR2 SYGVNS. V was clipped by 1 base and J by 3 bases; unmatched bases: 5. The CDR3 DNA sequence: TGTGCCAGCAGTGAATTTGGAGGGGGCCACACTGAAGCTTTCTTT. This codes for CASSEFGGGHTEAFF.

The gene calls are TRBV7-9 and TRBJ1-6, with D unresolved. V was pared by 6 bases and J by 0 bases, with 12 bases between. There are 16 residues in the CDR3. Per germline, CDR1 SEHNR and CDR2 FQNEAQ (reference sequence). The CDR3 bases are TGTGCCAGCAGTAGCGAAGGACGCTCCTATAATTCACCCCTCCACTTT. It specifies CASSSEGRSYNSPLHF.

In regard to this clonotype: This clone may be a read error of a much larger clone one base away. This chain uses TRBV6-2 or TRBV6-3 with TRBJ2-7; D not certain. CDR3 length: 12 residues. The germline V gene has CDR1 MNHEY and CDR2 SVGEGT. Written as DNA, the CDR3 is TGTGCCAGCAGTTACAGAAACTACGAGCATTACTTC. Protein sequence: CASSYRNYEHYF.

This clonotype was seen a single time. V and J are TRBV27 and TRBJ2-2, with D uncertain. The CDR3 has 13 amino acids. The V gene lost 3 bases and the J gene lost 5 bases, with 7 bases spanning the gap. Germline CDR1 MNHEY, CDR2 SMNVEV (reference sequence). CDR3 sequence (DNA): TGTGCCAGCAGTTTGGGGAAAACCGGGGAGCTGTTTTTT. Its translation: CASSLGKTGELFF.

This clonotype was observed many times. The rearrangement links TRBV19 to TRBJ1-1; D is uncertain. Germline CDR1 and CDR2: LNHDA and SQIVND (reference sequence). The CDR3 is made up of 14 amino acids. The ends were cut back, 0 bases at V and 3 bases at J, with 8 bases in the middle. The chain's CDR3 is CASSIEIVDTEAFF. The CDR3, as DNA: TGTGCCAGTAGTATAGAAATTGTCGACACTGAAGCTTTCTTT.

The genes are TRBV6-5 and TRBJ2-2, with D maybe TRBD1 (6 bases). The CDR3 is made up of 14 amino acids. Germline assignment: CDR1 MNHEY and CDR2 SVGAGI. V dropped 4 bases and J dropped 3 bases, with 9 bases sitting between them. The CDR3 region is CASSWGQYTGELFF. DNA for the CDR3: TGTGCCAGCAGTTGGGGACAATACACCGGGGAGCTGTTTTTT.

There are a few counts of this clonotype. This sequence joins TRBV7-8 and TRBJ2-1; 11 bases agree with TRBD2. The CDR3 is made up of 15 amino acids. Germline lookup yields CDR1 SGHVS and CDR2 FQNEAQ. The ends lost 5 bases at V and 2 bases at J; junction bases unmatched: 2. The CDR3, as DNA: TGTGCCAGCAGCCTGGGACTAGCGGCCTACAATGAGCAGTTCTTC. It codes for CASSLGLAAYNEQFF.

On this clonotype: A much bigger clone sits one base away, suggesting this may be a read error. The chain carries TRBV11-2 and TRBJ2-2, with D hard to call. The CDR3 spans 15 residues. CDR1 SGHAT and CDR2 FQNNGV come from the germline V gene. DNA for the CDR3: TGTGCCCGCAGCTTCCCCAGTCGGAACACCGGGGAGCTGTTTTTT. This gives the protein CARSFPSRNTGELFF. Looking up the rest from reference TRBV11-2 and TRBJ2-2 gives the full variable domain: EAGVAQSPRYKIIEKRQSVAFWCNPISGHATLYWYQQILGQGPKLLIQFQNNGVVDDSQLPKDRFSAERLKGVDSTLKIQPAKLEDSAVYLCARSFPSRNTGELFFGEGSRLTVL.

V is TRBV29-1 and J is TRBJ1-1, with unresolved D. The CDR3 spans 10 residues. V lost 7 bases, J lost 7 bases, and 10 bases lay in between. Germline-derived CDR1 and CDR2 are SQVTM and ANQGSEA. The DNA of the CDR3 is TGCAGCGCCATGACATATGAAGCTTTCTTT. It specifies CSAMTYEAFF.

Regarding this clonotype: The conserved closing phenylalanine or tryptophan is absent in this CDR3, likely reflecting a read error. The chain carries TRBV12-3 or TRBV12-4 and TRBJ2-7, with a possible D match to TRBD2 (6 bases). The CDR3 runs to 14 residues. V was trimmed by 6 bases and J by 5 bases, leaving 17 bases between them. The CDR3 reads CASRPGTPGHEQYL. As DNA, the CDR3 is TGTGCCAGCAGACCAGGGACTCCTGGACACGAGCAGTACCTC.